This T cell receptor (beta chain) came from a study of blood T cell repertoires in COVID-19. The repertoire was sequenced with immunoSEQ multiplex PCR; TCRdb's copy has only in-frame clones and lacks some. The table records some 150,000 clones, around 90% of them present only once. Trimming took 0 bases from V and 5 from J; bases not matched to a gene: 10. Germline V CDR1 and CDR2: GTSNPN, SVGIG (reference sequence). The CDR3 is 17 residues long. Material for sequencing was peripheral blood. The receptor was derived from a human donor in a cohort sampled during active COVID-19. The chain couples TRBV30 to TRBJ2-3; TRBD2 matches at 11 bases. The CDR3 region has the DNA TGTGCCTGGAGTGTAGAGGCTAGCGGGGGGCAGAGAGATACGCAGTATTTT. This encodes CAWSVEASGGQRDTQYF.